This T cell receptor beta chain is from a study of molecular identifiers for immune sequencing clone quantification (dated by TCRdb to between 2018 and 2020). For context, the study as a whole: For a replicate experiment, RNA from approximately 20,000 or 98,000 naive CD8 T cells was divided into five aliquots, and four of the five aliquots were sequenced. The study was a methods study using CD8 T cells to benchmark molecular-identifier clustering-based TCR repertoire sequencing (MIDCIRS) and TCR RNA copy counting.

Library prep was done by PCR. The data were produced on an Illumina HiSeq 4000. Bulk TCR libraries were generated as previously described, with the TCR primers listed in Table S5 used. Total RNA was purified with the Qiagen AllPrep DNA/RNA kit. Before any analysis, reads coming from multiple sequencing runs of the same library were combined into one pool. Concerning the study's data processing: Reads were retained only if their TCR constant sequence matched exactly, and those retained reads were trimmed to 150 nt and grouped according to their 12-nt molecular barcodes. Reads in each barcode group were sub-clustered using a 15% Levenshtein threshold, and a quality-weighted consensus sequence was built for each RNA molecule. Non-functional sequences were discarded, and so were lower-count sequences lying one edit away from another sequence. Based on fitting two negative binomial distributions, any barcode sub-cluster with under 20% of the maximum read count was discarded. TCRdb reprocessed the public reads (quality trimming at Q25 with fastp, clone calling with MiXCR) and kept in-frame beta chains. Merged by CDR3 protein, the rows form single entries marked with the most common genes and DNA. The V and J calls were determined by TCRdb, not by the authors. Counted in this sample were about 640,000 distinct CDR3 sequences; 20% of them appeared once. Of the sample, 0.85% to 0.9% is held by the ten largest clones.

Naive CD8 T cell libraries were made from about 20,000 to 1,000,000 sorted cells using 10%, 30% or 50% of purified RNA. Naive CD8 T cells, defined as CD8+CD4-CCR7+CD45RA+, were FACS-sorted into RLT Plus buffer on a BD FACSAria II. Detection sensitivity was tested by spiking Jurkat RNA equal to roughly ten TCR copies' worth into samples containing roughly 17,000-1,100,000 naive CD8 T cells. Enrichment of CD8 T cells was performed with RosetteSep CD8+ T Cell Enrichment Cocktail and Ficoll-Paque, after which ACK red cell lysis was carried out. The investigation overall reported the following: Highly expanded clone sizes could be underestimated because identical TCR molecules may share a barcode. Naive libraries contained spiked-in Jurkat TCR RNA (approximately 10 copies' worth), which is not part of the donor repertoire. Spiked-in Jurkat TCR RNA equal to a single cell's worth was reported to be detectable even within 1,100,000 naive CD8 T cells. When barcode sub-clustering was left out, chimeric consensus sequences inflated TCR diversity, with chimeras reaching as high as 47%. In CMV-specific effector cells, clones with more than 20 RNA copies contained over 97% of molecules, whereas in naive cells such clones contained under 1% of molecules. About 3 recovered TCR RNA copies per cell were obtained by modeling, versus approximately 10 by digital PCR, implying a capture efficiency of about 30%.

There are 13 amino acids in the CDR3, from cysteine to phenylalanine inclusive. The CDR3 DNA has 39 bases and is translated from base 1. As encoded in the germline V gene, CDR1 is MNHEY while CDR2 is SVGAGI. V has 5 bases trimmed and J has 3 bases trimmed; junction bases matching no gene number 4. As for this clonotype: The specificity of this receptor is unknown. Within one base of it there is no much larger clone, and no base qualities were kept.

The chain employs TRBV6-5 and TRBJ2-7, and 7 junction bases match TRBD1. Sample: naive CD8+ T cells from blood, with Jurkat cell RNA spiked in. The sample's cell subset or site label, decoded: FACS-sorted CD8+CD4-CCR7+CD45RA+ naive T cells. The sequence was collected from a human donor in good health. Some libraries in this study had Jurkat cell RNA spiked in. In nucleotide form, the sequence is TGTGCCAGCAGTAATGGACAGGTCTACGAGCAGTACTTC. Translated, it gives CASSNGQVYEQYF.